This T cell receptor (beta chain) was documented in a study of blood T cell repertoires in COVID-19 (dated by TCRdb to the early 2020s). Some background on the complete study: The collaborator samples originated in the United States, Italy and Spain and spanned the acute and convalescent phases of COVID-19. The prospective study material was composed of cDNA or gDNA derived from T cells, B-cell-depleted T cells, or PBMCs. Subjects who had been exposed to COVID-19, were actively infected with it, or had recovered from it provided the deeply sampled blood TCRbeta repertoires that made up the dataset. The repertoires were released in a freely available public database meant as a resource for research on the immune response to SARS-CoV-2. Samples came from the ongoing ImmuneRACE study (first 160 participants) plus 1,254 subjects from 6 global collaborators. The sample metadata nearly always contained a de-identified subject ID, COVID-19 status, age in years and sex. Where HLA class I and class II types were available, the types were taken from metadata supplied by the sample provider, not from assay-based typing.

Whole blood was collected in K2EDTA tubes by collaborating institutions according to the institutions' own protocols. Collaborator samples were shipped for TCRbeta analysis as frozen whole blood, isolated PBMCs, or DNA extracted from either sample type. The germline V gene supplies CDR1 KGHDR and CDR2 SFDVKD. From its cysteine to its phenylalanine, the CDR3 spans 21 amino acids. Just CDR3 DNA is preserved here, 63 bases in frame from base 1. Trimmed from V: 5 bases; trimmed from J: 4 bases; junction bases lacking a gene match: 23. The immunoSEQ Assay, a bias-controlled multiplex PCR, was used to amplify TCRbeta CDR3 regions from genomic DNA. The original methods were these. Within the assay, amplification of reference gene primers was used to estimate how many nucleated cells each sample contained. Sequence reads were collapsed and filtered to measure the absolute abundance of every unique TCRbeta CDR3 rearrangement. For each sample, productive Simpson clonality was calculated as the square root of Simpson's diversity index over productive rearrangements. Not all clones reach the TCRdb copy of this immuneACCESS table, which keeps in-frame sequences only. Checked studies attribute under half of the gap to unresolved V genes and leave the rest unexplained. V and J calls plus clone size are reproduced from that table; the DNA served to infer D and trimming. In this sample the table shows 30,000 to 45,000 clones, about 81% of which occur a single time. The top ten hold 42% of the sample.

General findings and caveats noted by the study authors: Clinical and demographic metadata were provided uncurated, with the amount varying by source and participant.

On this clone: Its binding antigen is unknown. Per-base quality was not reported, and no clone a single base away is much larger than it.

What was sequenced was peripheral blood. The source of this sequence is a human donor in a cohort sampled during active or convalescent COVID-19. The donor label of this sample is uncertain. This sequence uses TRBV24-1 and TRBJ2-5; a stretch of 11 junction bases matches TRBD2. Here is the DNA: TGTGCCACCAGTGGGTGTGACAGGGGAGTCTTAGCGGGAGGGGCGGGAGAGACCCAGTACTTC. It codes for CATSGCDRGVLAGGAGETQYF.